The rows below give T cell receptor beta chains drawn from one sample of a study of regulatory T cells in long-lasting Graves disease. In TCRdb, the multiplex PCR reads were re-called with MiXCR into one record per CDR3 protein. The profile shows hundreds of thousands of distinct CDR3 sequences, about 32% of them singletons. The specimen was peripheral blood mononuclear cells (PBMCs), collected when the disease was refractory, from a patient treated with antithyroid drugs. The receptors were sampled from a female donor with Graves disease. Both conserved end residues are part of each CDR3. A D gene is named only where the DNA matches it firmly. Rows may omit the clone size; those that give it use once, few, many or a size class.

clone_size d_call j_call v_call cdr3_nt cdr3_aa
. . TRBJ2-7 TRBV2 TGTGCCAGCACTCCCGAAAGCAGGGGCCCCTACGAGCAGTACTTC CASTPESRGPYEQYF
. . TRBJ1-2 TRBV20-1 TGCAGTGCTAGAGAGGGGGTACAGGAGAACACCTTC CSAREGVQENTF
few TRBD1 TRBJ1-1 TRBV6-2/TRBV6-3 TGTGCCAGCAGTGAGAAACTGCCGGGACAGGGGCTTAAGGGTGAAGCTTTCTTT CASSEKLPGQGLKGEAFF
few TRBD1 TRBJ1-4 TRBV12-3/TRBV12-4 TGTGCCAGCAGTCAAACCGGGACAGTTAATGAAAAACTGTTTTTT CASSQTGTVNEKLFF
many . TRBJ1-1 TRBV20-1 TGCAGTGCTAGAGGGGGCAGGGGCACTGAAGCTTTCTTT CSARGGRGTEAFF
. . TRBJ1-3 TRBV6-5 TGTGCCAGCAGTTACTCTGACAAGGGAGCCTCTGGAAACACCATATATTTT CASSYSDKGASGNTIYF
. . TRBJ1-4 TRBV6-1 TGTGCCAGCAAGCGAGCGGGACTCACGAATGAAAAACTGTTTTTT CASKRAGLTNEKLFF
many TRBD1 TRBJ1-6 TRBV6-1 TGTGCCAGCAGTGAAGCGCTTCGACAGGGGAATTCAAATTCACCCCTCCACTTT CASSEALRQGNSNSPLHF
once . TRBJ2-7 TRBV11-2 TGTGCCAGCAGCGAACTCGGGACTCTGGGGTCCTACGAGCAGTACTTC CASSELGTLGSYEQYF
once . TRBJ2-2 TRBV5-1 TGCGCCAGCAGCCCAGGAAGACTCGCGAACACCGGGGAGCTGTTTTTT CASSPGRLANTGELFF
many . TRBJ2-5 TRBV6-2/TRBV6-3 TGTGCCAGCACCCGCTCCACCGAGGAGACCCAGTACTTC CASTRSTEETQYF
few . TRBJ1-5 TRBV2 TGTGCCAGCAGTGAGAGGTTCACTAGCAATCAGCCCCAGCATTTT CASSERFTSNQPQHF
. . TRBJ2-1 TRBV12-3/TRBV12-4 TGTGCCAGCAGTTTGCTGGTTCAACTCAATGAGCAGTTCTTC CASSLLVQLNEQFF
. TRBD1 TRBJ1-1 TRBV5-6 TGTGCCAGCAGCGCCGGGACAGGCTGGACTGAAGCTTTCTTT CASSAGTGWTEAFF
many . TRBJ1-1 TRBV6-1 TGTGCCAGCAGTCATCTGGGGGGCCGTACTGAAGCTTTCTTT CASSHLGGRTEAFF
. . TRBJ1-4 TRBV18 TGTGCCAGCTCGCAAACTCAGGGGCCAGCTAATGAAAAACTGTTTTTT CASSQTQGPANEKLFF
many . TRBJ2-7 TRBV15 TGTGCCACCAGCAGACCTCAGGGCCTCTCCCACGAGCAGTACTTC CATSRPQGLSHEQYF
few TRBD1 TRBJ1-2 TRBV29-1 TGCAGCGTGCCACAGGGGGCATCAACTAACTATGGCTACACCTTC CSVPQGASTNYGYTF
. TRBD1 TRBJ1-2 TRBV19 TGTGCCAGTAGTATAAAGCCCTCCGGGACAGTCGGCGGCTACACCTTC CASSIKPSGTVGGYTF
. . TRBJ1-6 TRBV6-5 TGTGCCAGCAGTTACTCGGGGGCTCGTAATTCACCCCTCCACTTT CASSYSGARNSPLHF
. . TRBJ1-2 TRBV28 TGTGCCAGCAGTCCTCCCGGGACAAATGGCTACACCTTC CASSPPGTNGYTF
. . TRBJ1-5 TRBV28 TGTGCCAGCAGGGGGGGATGGCAGGCCCCAGGTCAGCCCCAGCATTTT CASRGGWQAPGQPQHF
many . TRBJ2-7 TRBV12-3/TRBV12-4 TGTGCCAGCAGTTTAGGATCAGGGGTTCTCTCCTACGAGCAGTACTTC CASSLGSGVLSYEQYF
. . TRBJ1-6 TRBV12-3/TRBV12-4 TGTGCCAGCAGTCCGTCCATAAGTAGATCACCCCTCCACTTT CASSPSISRSPLHF
. . TRBJ1-5 TRBV6-5 TGTGCCAGCAGTTACTATCCGCCAAAAGACGGCTATAGCAATCAGCCCCAGCATTTT CASSYYPPKDGYSNQPQHF
. . TRBJ2-7 TRBV6-1 TGTGCCAGCGCCGGCCTCCGGGCGAGCTACGAGCAGTACTTC CASAGLRASYEQYF
. . TRBJ2-7 TRBV11-2 TGTGCCAGCAGCTTTTTAGGGACTCAATCCTACGAGCAGTACTTC CASSFLGTQSYEQYF
few TRBD1 TRBJ1-2 TRBV6-1 TGTGCCAGCAGCGAACAACAGGGGGCCGGGTATGGCTACACCTTC CASSEQQGAGYGYTF
. . TRBJ1-3 TRBV5-1 TGCGCCAGCAGCTTGACAGGGTATGGAAACACCATATATTTT CASSLTGYGNTIYF
. TRBD2 TRBJ2-7 TRBV29-1 TGCAGCGCTGGCCCGGGACTAAGCTCCTACGAGCAGTACTTC CSAGPGLSSYEQYF
few . TRBJ2-7 TRBV15 TGTGCCACCAGCAGAGATCGAGGCAGAATCCACGAGCAGTACTTC CATSRDRGRIHEQYF
. . TRBJ2-5 TRBV13 TGTGCCAGCAGCCTTCGGACCTGGGAAGAGACCCAGTACTTC CASSLRTWEETQYF
many . TRBJ1-1 TRBV3-1 TGTGCCAGCAGCCAAGTTGCTGGGAACACTGAAGCTTTCTTT CASSQVAGNTEAFF
many . TRBJ1-2 TRBV2 TGTGCCAGCAGTGTAGAGGGCAGGGGTATACATGGCTACACCTTC CASSVEGRGIHGYTF
many . TRBJ1-1 TRBV6-4 TGTGCCAGCAGTGATAACGGGAACACTGAAGCTTTCTTT CASSDNGNTEAFF
. TRBD2 TRBJ2-7 TRBV20-1 TGCAGTGCTAGGCGTATAGCGGGAGTGGGGGAGCAGTACTTC CSARRIAGVGEQYF
many . TRBJ2-7 TRBV6-2/TRBV6-3 TGTGCCAGCGGCAAAGGAGAGTACGAGCAGTACTTC CASGKGEYEQYF
. . TRBJ2-3 TRBV6-5 TGTGCCAGCAGTTTCGATTCGGACTGGGAAAATTTT CASSFDSDWENF
many TRBD1 TRBJ2-2 TRBV2 TGTGCCAGCAGTGAACTCCCCGGGACAGGCGACACCGGGGAGCTGTTTTTT CASSELPGTGDTGELFF
. TRBD1 TRBJ1-1 TRBV19 TGTGCCAGTAGAAATCCAGGGGACAGCACTGAAGCTTTCTTT CASRNPGDSTEAFF
many . TRBJ1-2 TRBV12-5 TGTGCTAGTGGTTTGGTAAGGGGACACTATGGCTACACCTTC CASGLVRGHYGYTF
. TRBD2 TRBJ2-1 TRBV20-1 TGCAGTGCTCGTGACGCCGCGGGGGAAAGGTACAATGAGCAGTTCTTC CSARDAAGERYNEQFF
many TRBD1 TRBJ1-2 TRBV5-1 TGCGCCAGCAGCTTGGATCAGGGGGGCTATGGCTACACCTTC CASSLDQGGYGYTF
. . TRBJ1-5 TRBV7-8 TGTGCCAGCAGCTTACTAAATCCCCCGAAGGACCAGCCCCAGCATTTT CASSLLNPPKDQPQHF
few . TRBJ2-3 TRBV30 TGTGCCTGGAGTATTCTCAGTCCCTCGCAGTATTTT CAWSILSPSQYF
few TRBD1 TRBJ1-2 TRBV19 TGTGCCAGTAGGTCTTACGGACAGGGCATCGCTAACTATGGCTACACCTTC CASRSYGQGIANYGYTF
. TRBD1 TRBJ2-2 TRBV6-1 TGTGCCAGCAGTCATGACAGGGGCTACACCGGGGAGCTGTTTTTT CASSHDRGYTGELFF
many TRBD1 TRBJ1-2 TRBV12-3/TRBV12-4 TGTGCCAGCAGAACAGGGGTCCACTCTACGGGCTACACCTTC CASRTGVHSTGYTF